This T cell receptor (beta chain) is from a study of blood T cell repertoires in COVID-19. Overall study: Some COVID-19 samples were acute and others convalescent; all came from the United States, Italy and Spain. In each case, the material was cDNA or gDNA derived from T cells, B-cell-depleted T cells, or PBMCs.

In the authors' methods: Quantification of nucleated cells was approximated via reference gene primer amplification. TCRdb's table, derived via immunoSEQ multiplex PCR, lists solely in-frame clones and lacks some. For V, J and clone size, that table is used; D and trimming come from the DNA. Of about 55,000 clones listed, 90% are singletons. Germline V gene data show CDR1 as SGHRS and CDR2 as YFSETQ. CDR3 length equals 14 residues. The V and J ends lost 4 bases and 1 base respectively, with 11 bases between them. The V and J genes are TRBV5-1 and TRBJ1-1, with a tentative D call TRBD1 (5 bases). This TCR was sampled from a human donor with active COVID-19. The donor label of this sample is uncertain. Material for sequencing was peripheral blood. CDR3 region: CASSPQVSNTEAFF. CDR3 DNA sequence: TGCGCCAGCAGCCCACAGGTATCGAACACTGAAGCTTTCTTT. Full variable domain (rest looked up from reference TRBV5-1 and TRBJ1-1): KAGVTQTPRYLIKTRGQQVTLSCSPISGHRSVSWYQQTPGQGLQFLFEYFSETQRNKGNFPGRFSGRQFSNSRSEMNVSTLELGDSALYLCASSPQVSNTEAFFGQGTRLTVV.